Listed below are T cell receptor beta chains from one sample, sequenced in a study of blood T cell repertoires in COVID-19. Some clones are missing from TCRdb's copy, which holds only in-frame ones; the method was immunoSEQ multiplex PCR. The data hold roughly 150,000 clones, with 70% to 90% observed a single time. The sequenced material came from peripheral blood. Source of these receptors: a woman over 75 with COVID-19, enrolled during active disease. The CDR3 runs from the conserved cysteine through the conserved F or W. The order of the fields is D gene, clone size, V gene, J gene, CDR3 protein, CDR3 DNA. A D gene is named only where the DNA matches it firmly. The size field is filled for only some rows; it gives once, few, many or a size class.

d_gene: -; abundance: -; v_gene: TRBV19; j_gene: TRBJ1-2; CDR3aa: CASSIRLQGRGWHGYTF; CDR3nt: TGTGCCAGTAGTATCAGGTTACAGGGAAGAGGCTGGCATGGCTACACCTTC
d_gene: -; abundance: -; v_gene: TRBV5-1; j_gene: TRBJ2-3; CDR3aa: CASSSKDTQYF; CDR3nt: TGCGCCAGCAGCAGCAAAGATACGCAGTATTTT
d_gene: -; abundance: -; v_gene: TRBV28; j_gene: TRBJ2-3; CDR3aa: CASRGGRVADTQYF; CDR3nt: TGTGCCAGCAGAGGTGGGAGAGTCGCAGATACGCAGTATTTT
d_gene: TRBD2; abundance: few; v_gene: TRBV19; j_gene: TRBJ2-5; CDR3aa: CASSTGLGRETQYF; CDR3nt: TGTGCCAGTAGTACCGGACTAGGGCGAGAGACCCAGTACTTC
d_gene: TRBD2; abundance: -; v_gene: TRBV7-9; j_gene: TRBJ2-1; CDR3aa: CASSFASGRTNEQFF; CDR3nt: TGTGCCAGCAGCTTCGCCAGCGGGAGAACAAATGAGCAGTTCTTC
d_gene: -; abundance: -; v_gene: TRBV7-2; j_gene: TRBJ1-6; CDR3aa: CASSLRGRVGNSPLHF; CDR3nt: TGTGCCAGCAGCTTAAGGGGCAGGGTGGGTAATTCACCCCTCCACTTT
d_gene: -; abundance: few; v_gene: TRBV4-1; j_gene: TRBJ1-2; CDR3aa: CASRQELVRISYGYTF; CDR3nt: TGCGCCAGCCGACAGGAGCTGGTGCGGATAAGCTATGGCTACACCTTC
d_gene: -; abundance: -; v_gene: TRBV3-1/TRBV3-2; j_gene: TRBJ2-6; CDR3aa: CASSLLGGASGANVLTF; CDR3nt: TGTGCCAGCAGCCTGCTGGGGGGGGCCTCTGGGGCCAACGTCCTGACTTTC
d_gene: TRBD1; abundance: -; v_gene: TRBV5-1; j_gene: TRBJ1-5; CDR3aa: CASSLVPQGENSQPQHF; CDR3nt: TGCGCCAGCAGCTTGGTCCCCCAGGGGGAGAACAGTCAGCCCCAGCATTTT
d_gene: -; abundance: -; v_gene: TRBV18; j_gene: TRBJ1-3; CDR3aa: CASSPAGDRIGNTIYF; CDR3nt: TGTGCCAGCTCACCAGCGGGGGACCGAATTGGAAACACCATATATTTT
d_gene: TRBD1; abundance: -; v_gene: TRBV3-1/TRBV3-2; j_gene: TRBJ1-5; CDR3aa: CASSPGQVSVGPQHF; CDR3nt: TGTGCCAGCAGCCCCGGACAGGTTTCAGTCGGGCCCCAGCATTTT
d_gene: TRBD1; abundance: many; v_gene: TRBV5-1; j_gene: TRBJ1-2; CDR3aa: CASSPGQGGHGYTF; CDR3nt: TGCGCCAGCAGCCCCGGACAGGGGGGTCATGGCTACACCTTC
d_gene: TRBD1; abundance: -; v_gene: TRBV6-4; j_gene: TRBJ2-6; CDR3aa: CASSEEQGVGGANVLTF; CDR3nt: TGTGCCAGCAGTGAAGAGCAGGGGGTTGGCGGGGCCAACGTCCTGACTTTC
d_gene: TRBD2; abundance: -; v_gene: TRBV5-1; j_gene: TRBJ2-1; CDR3aa: CASSYSGSEGEQFF; CDR3nt: TGCGCCAGCAGCTACAGCGGGAGTGAGGGAGAGCAGTTCTTC
d_gene: TRBD1; abundance: few; v_gene: TRBV10-1; j_gene: TRBJ2-4; CDR3aa: CASSLGQGDIQYF; CDR3nt: TGCGCCAGCAGTCTGGGACAGGGGGACATTCAGTACTTC
d_gene: TRBD1; abundance: -; v_gene: TRBV28; j_gene: TRBJ2-3; CDR3aa: CANRDSHTDTQYF; CDR3nt: TGTGCCAACCGGGACAGCCACACAGATACGCAGTATTTT
d_gene: -; abundance: -; v_gene: TRBV4-1; j_gene: TRBJ1-6; CDR3aa: CASSRYSRADSPLHF; CDR3nt: TGCGCCAGCAGCCGTTATAGCAGGGCCGATTCACCCCTCCACTTT
d_gene: TRBD1; abundance: -; v_gene: TRBV19; j_gene: TRBJ2-1; CDR3aa: CASSIRGTNSYNEQFF; CDR3nt: TGTGCCAGTAGTATCAGGGGGACAAACTCCTACAATGAGCAGTTCTTC
d_gene: TRBD1; abundance: -; v_gene: TRBV27; j_gene: TRBJ2-5; CDR3aa: CASSRPGTGETQYF; CDR3nt: TGTGCCAGCAGTCGGCCCGGGACAGGAGAGACCCAGTACTTC
d_gene: -; abundance: -; v_gene: TRBV3-1/TRBV3-2; j_gene: TRBJ1-6; CDR3aa: CASSQGGGNSPLHF; CDR3nt: TGTGCCAGCAGCCAAGGGGGGGGCAATTCACCCCTCCACTTT
d_gene: -; abundance: -; v_gene: TRBV29-1; j_gene: TRBJ1-1; CDR3aa: CSVVGGARTEAFF; CDR3nt: TGCAGCGTGGTTGGGGGGGCAAGAACTGAAGCTTTCTTT
d_gene: -; abundance: -; v_gene: TRBV7-9; j_gene: TRBJ2-1; CDR3aa: CASNPPAGSYNEQFF; CDR3nt: TGTGCCAGCAACCCTCCGGCGGGGAGTTACAATGAGCAGTTCTTC
d_gene: -; abundance: once; v_gene: TRBV9; j_gene: TRBJ2-1; CDR3aa: CAQPERGAFNEQFF; CDR3nt: TGTGCCCAGCCCGAAAGAGGTGCCTTTAATGAGCAGTTCTTC
d_gene: TRBD1; abundance: -; v_gene: TRBV7-9; j_gene: TRBJ1-1; CDR3aa: CASSLGGQGWTEAFF; CDR3nt: TGTGCCAGCAGCTTGGGTGGACAGGGCTGGACTGAAGCTTTCTTT
d_gene: -; abundance: -; v_gene: TRBV6-2/TRBV6-3; j_gene: TRBJ1-2; CDR3aa: CASSYGKGSPSTYGYTF; CDR3nt: TGTGCCAGCAGTTATGGGAAGGGGTCTCCTTCTACCTATGGCTACACCTTC
d_gene: -; abundance: -; v_gene: TRBV18; j_gene: TRBJ2-1; CDR3aa: CASSPGGANREQFF; CDR3nt: TGTGCCAGCTCACCGGGGGGGGCCAACCGGGAGCAGTTCTTC
d_gene: TRBD1; abundance: -; v_gene: TRBV3-1/TRBV3-2; j_gene: TRBJ1-5; CDR3aa: CASSPTQGAGVQPQHF; CDR3nt: TGTGCCAGCAGCCCGACCCAGGGGGCCGGGGTTCAGCCCCAGCATTTT
d_gene: -; abundance: -; v_gene: TRBV2; j_gene: TRBJ2-6; CDR3aa: CARRGASGANVLTF; CDR3nt: TGTGCCAGACGGGGGGCCTCTGGGGCCAACGTCCTGACTTTC
d_gene: -; abundance: -; v_gene: TRBV6-1; j_gene: TRBJ2-2; CDR3aa: CASSEERQSNTGELFF; CDR3nt: TGTGCCAGCAGTGAAGAGCGACAGTCGAACACCGGGGAGCTGTTTTTT
d_gene: -; abundance: -; v_gene: TRBV7-3; j_gene: TRBJ2-3; CDR3aa: CASSFSGFDTDTQYF; CDR3nt: TGTGCCAGCAGCTTTTCAGGGTTCGACACAGATACGCAGTATTTT
d_gene: -; abundance: -; v_gene: TRBV11-3; j_gene: TRBJ2-5; CDR3aa: CASSSRPQGPQYF; CDR3nt: TGTGCCAGCAGCTCCCGGCCCCAGGGCCCTCAGTACTTC
d_gene: -; abundance: -; v_gene: TRBV3-1/TRBV3-2; j_gene: TRBJ1-1; CDR3aa: CASSQVNSGAFF; CDR3nt: TGTGCCAGCAGCCAAGTTAACTCGGGGGCTTTCTTT